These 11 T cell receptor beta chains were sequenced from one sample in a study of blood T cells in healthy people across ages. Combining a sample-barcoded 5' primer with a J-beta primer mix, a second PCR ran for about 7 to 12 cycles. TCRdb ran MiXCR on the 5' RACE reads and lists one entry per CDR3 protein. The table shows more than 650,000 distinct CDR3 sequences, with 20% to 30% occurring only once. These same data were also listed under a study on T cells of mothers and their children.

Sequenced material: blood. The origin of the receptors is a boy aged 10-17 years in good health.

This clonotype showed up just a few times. For the CDR3, the DNA is TGTGCCAGGGGACGGAGCTACGAGCAGTACTTC. This encodes CARGRSYEQYF. V usage is TRBV2 and J usage is TRBJ2-7, with D tentatively TRBD1 or TRBD2 (5 bases each). Trimming shortened V by 9 bases and J by 3 bases, and 9 bases separated the two germline ends. The germline V gene has CDR1 SNHLY and CDR2 FYNNEI. This CDR3 is built from 11 residues.

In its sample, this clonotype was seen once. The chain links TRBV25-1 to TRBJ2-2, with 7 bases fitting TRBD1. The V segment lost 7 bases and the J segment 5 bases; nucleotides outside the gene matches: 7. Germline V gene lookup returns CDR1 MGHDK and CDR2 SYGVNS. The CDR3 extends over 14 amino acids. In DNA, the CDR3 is TGTGCCAGCACCCGAGACAGGGTTACCGGGGAGCTGTTTTTT. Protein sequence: CASTRDRVTGELFF.

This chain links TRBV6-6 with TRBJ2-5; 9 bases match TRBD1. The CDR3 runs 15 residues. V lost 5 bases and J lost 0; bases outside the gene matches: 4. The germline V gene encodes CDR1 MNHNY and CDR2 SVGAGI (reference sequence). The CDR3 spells CASSRDRVYQETQYF. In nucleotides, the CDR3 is TGTGCCAGCAGTCGGGACAGGGTGTACCAAGAGACCCAGTACTTC.

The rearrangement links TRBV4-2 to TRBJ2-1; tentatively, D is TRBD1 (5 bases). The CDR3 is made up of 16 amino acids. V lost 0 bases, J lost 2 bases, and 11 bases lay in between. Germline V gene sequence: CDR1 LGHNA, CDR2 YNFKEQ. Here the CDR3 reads CASSQEGRGTYNEQFF. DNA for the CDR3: TGTGCCAGCAGCCAAGAAGGTAGGGGTACCTACAATGAGCAGTTCTTC.

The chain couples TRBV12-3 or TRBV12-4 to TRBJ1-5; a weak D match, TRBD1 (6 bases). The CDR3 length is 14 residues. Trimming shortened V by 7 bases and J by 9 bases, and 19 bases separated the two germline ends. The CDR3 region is CASTPSGGRRPQHF. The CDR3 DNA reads TGTGCCAGCACCCCTTCGGGGGGCCGTCGGCCCCAGCATTTT.

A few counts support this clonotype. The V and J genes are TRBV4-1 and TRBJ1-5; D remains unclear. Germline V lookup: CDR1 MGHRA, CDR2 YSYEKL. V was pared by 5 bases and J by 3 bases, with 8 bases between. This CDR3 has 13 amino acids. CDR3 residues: CASSRIVNQPQHF. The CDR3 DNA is TGCGCCAGCAGCAGGATTGTCAATCAGCCCCAGCATTTT.

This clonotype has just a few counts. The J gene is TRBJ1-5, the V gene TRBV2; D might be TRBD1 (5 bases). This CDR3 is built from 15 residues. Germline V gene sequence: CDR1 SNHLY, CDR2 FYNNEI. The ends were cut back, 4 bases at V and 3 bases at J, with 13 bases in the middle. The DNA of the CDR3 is TGTGCCAGCAGTGCCCCAGGGCTATACAATCAGCCCCAGCATTTT. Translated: CASSAPGLYNQPQHF.

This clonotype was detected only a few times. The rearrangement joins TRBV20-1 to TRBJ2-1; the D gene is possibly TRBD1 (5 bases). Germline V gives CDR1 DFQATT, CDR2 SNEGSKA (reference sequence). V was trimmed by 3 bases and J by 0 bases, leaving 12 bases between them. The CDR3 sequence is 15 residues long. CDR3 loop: CSASKQASSYNEQFF. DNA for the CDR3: TGCAGTGCTAGTAAACAGGCGAGCTCCTACAATGAGCAGTTCTTC.

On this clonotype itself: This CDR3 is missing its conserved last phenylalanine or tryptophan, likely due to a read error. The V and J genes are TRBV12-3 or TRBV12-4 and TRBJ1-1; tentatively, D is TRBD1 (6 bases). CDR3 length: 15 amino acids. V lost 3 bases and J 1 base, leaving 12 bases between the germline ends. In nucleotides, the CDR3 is TGTGCCAGCAGTTTTGTGAGGGGGGGGAACACTGAAGCTTTCCTT. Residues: CASSFVRGGNTEAFL.

The CDR3 is CASRQGGKLFF. CDR3 DNA: TGTGCCAGCAGGCAGGGCGGCAAACTGTTTTTT. V is TRBV2 and J is TRBJ1-4; D is possibly TRBD1 (5 bases). V lost 6 bases to trimming and J lost 11 bases, with 10 bases between them. Looked up from germline, CDR1 is SNHLY and CDR2 is FYNNEI. This CDR3 region has 11 residues.

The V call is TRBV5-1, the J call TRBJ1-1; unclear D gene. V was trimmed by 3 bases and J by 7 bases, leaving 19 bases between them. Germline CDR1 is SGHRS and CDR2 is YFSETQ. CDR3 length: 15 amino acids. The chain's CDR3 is CASSSLPGSTVEAFF. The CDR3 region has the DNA TGCGCCAGCAGCTCACTTCCGGGATCCACGGTTGAAGCTTTCTTT. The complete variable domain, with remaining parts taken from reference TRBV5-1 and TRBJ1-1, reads KAGVTQTPRYLIKTRGQQVTLSCSPISGHRSVSWYQQTPGQGLQFLFEYFSETQRNKGNFPGRFSGRQFSNSRSEMNVSTLELGDSALYLCASSSLPGSTVEAFFGQGTRLTVV.